The 20 T cell receptor beta chains reported below all come from one sample, sequenced in a study of monozygotic twins with inflammatory bowel disease. TCRdb re-analyzed the 5' RACE reads; it lists each CDR3 protein once, without DNA. The sample totals fewer than 400,000 distinct CDR3 sequences. Sequenced sample: blood. These receptor sequences come from a human donor with ulcerative colitis or Crohn's disease, or a healthy co-twin of an affected twin (not recorded which).

The V gene is TRBV7-9, the J gene TRBJ1-5; as DNA is missing, the TRBD1 call by TCRdb cannot be tested. Germline loops: CDR1 SEHNR, CDR2 FQNEAQ (reference sequence). This CDR3 comprises 15 residues. The CDR3 spells CASSSPTEYNQPQHF.

The CDR3 region is CASSSRQPAGEKLFF. The J gene is TRBJ1-4, the V gene TRBV3-1. Germline CDR1 LGHDT, CDR2 YNNKEL (reference sequence). The CDR3 length is 15 residues.

The chain carries TRBV12-3 or TRBV12-4 and TRBJ1-5; TCRdb's assignment of TRBD1 cannot be checked, as there is no DNA. The CDR3 runs to 13 residues. CDR3 region: CASSPDRPQPQHF.

The chain joins TRBV3-1 to TRBJ2-3; TCRdb names TRBD1, which stays unverified in the absence of DNA. CDR3 size: 15 residues. The germline CDR1 and CDR2 sequences are LGHDT and YNNKEL (reference sequence). The CDR3 here is CASSHLDRAGDTQYF.

The chain recombines TRBV6-1 with TRBJ2-7; the D call of TRBD1 rests on TCRdb alone, since no DNA is present to check it. Germline CDR1 MNHNS, CDR2 SASEGT. There are 14 residues in the CDR3. This CDR3 is CASSRDRLDYEQYF.

The chain recombines TRBV15 with TRBJ2-2. Germline V gene data show CDR1 as LNHNV and CDR2 as YYDKDF (reference sequence). This CDR3 has 14 residues. This chain's CDR3 is CATSRGQNTGELFF.

The V call is TRBV7-2, the J call TRBJ2-3; TCRdb's D call of TRBD2 is untestable without DNA. Germline V gene sequence: CDR1 SGHTA, CDR2 FQGNSA. The CDR3 extends over 15 amino acids. The chain's CDR3 is CASSLRTSSTDTQFF.

This rearrangement joins TRBV7-8 to TRBJ2-7. In germline, CDR1 is SGHVS, CDR2 FQNEAQ. The CDR3 totals 15 residues. The CDR3 here is CASSHARGTSYEQYF.

The chain carries TRBV7-2 and TRBJ1-2. CDR1 SGHTA and CDR2 FQGNSA come from the germline V gene. The CDR3 spans 12 residues. Here the CDR3 reads CASSLETHGYTF. Using reference TRBV7-2 and TRBJ1-2 for the parts outside the CDR3, the full variable domain is GAGVSQSPSNKVTEKGKDVELRCDPISGHTALYWYRQSLGQGLEFLIYFQGNSAPDKSGLPSDRFSAERTGGSVSTLTIQRTQQEDSAVYLCASSLETHGYTFGSGTRLTVV.

The chain carries TRBV12-3 or TRBV12-4 and TRBJ2-3; TCRdb names TRBD2, which stays unverified in the absence of DNA. This CDR3 has 14 amino acids. This chain's CDR3 is CASGNSGSTDTQYF.

This sequence joins TRBV7-2 and TRBJ1-1; TCRdb names TRBD1, which stays unverified in the absence of DNA. CDR1 SGHTA and CDR2 FQGNSA come from the germline V gene. The CDR3 sequence is 14 residues long. The CDR3 sequence is CASSSSGQGRKAFF.

This CDR3 reads CASSQNRDGTEAFF. The chain has TRBV3-1 and TRBJ1-1; TCRdb picks TRBD1, but there is no DNA to check that call. The CDR3 spans 14 residues. Per germline, CDR1 LGHDT and CDR2 YNNKEL (reference sequence).

V gene TRBV20-1 combines with J gene TRBJ1-5; TCRdb proposes TRBD1, but this gene call is untestable without DNA. Germline V gene sequence: CDR1 DFQATT, CDR2 SNEGSKA (reference sequence). The CDR3 runs 13 residues. CDR3 protein: CSAKAGPNQPQHF.

V is TRBV5-1 and J is TRBJ1-3. The CDR3 has 15 residues. Per the germline V gene, CDR1 is SGHRS and CDR2 is YFSETQ. CDR3 amino acids: CASSLSSISGNTIYF.

V gene TRBV6-5 combines with J gene TRBJ1-6. The germline gives CDR1 MNHEY, CDR2 SVGAGI. The CDR3 spans 13 residues. CDR3 residues: CASSYDGHSPLHF.

The chain has TRBV7-3 and TRBJ1-4. Germline loops: CDR1 SGHTA, CDR2 FQGTGA. CDR3 length equals 15 residues. The chain's CDR3 is CASSPSKTTNEKLFF.

The chain couples TRBV20-1 to TRBJ2-1; the D gene TCRdb calls, TRBD2, cannot be checked with no DNA. Germline-derived CDR1 and CDR2 are DFQATT and SNEGSKA (reference sequence). This CDR3 is built from 16 residues. CDR3 protein: CSARAQRLSSYNEQFF.

The chain couples TRBV9 to TRBJ1-1. The CDR3 is 13 amino acids. Germline loops: CDR1 SGDLS, CDR2 YYNGEE. This chain's CDR3 is CASSENPNTEAFF.

The chain employs TRBV29-1 and TRBJ2-3. The CDR3 consists of 11 residues. Germline V gives CDR1 SQVTM, CDR2 ANQGSEA. CDR3 amino acids: CSVDYTDTQYF.

This chain uses TRBV5-5 with TRBJ1-5. Germline values: CDR1 SGHKS, CDR2 YYEKEE (reference sequence). The CDR3 sequence is 13 residues long. The CDR3: CASSLSAQQPQHF.